This T cell receptor beta chain comes out of a study of T cells in Graves' hyperthyroidism and ophthalmopathy. Whole-study context: Initial diagnosis, before any treatment, was when peripheral blood was collected.

Exclusion of patients followed from uncontrolled infection, other autoimmune disease, pregnancy or lactation. Isolation of PBMCs was performed on about 9.9 ml fresh peripheral blood. This clonotype has ten or more counts. V trimming: 7 bases; J trimming: 7 bases; junction bases outside the gene matches: 19. Germline values: CDR1 ENHRY, CDR2 SYGVKD. CDR3 length: 16 residues. Researchers amplified the TCR beta CDR3 regions from RNA transcripts. The TCR CDR3 first-round RT-PCR relied on the HTBI primer set. MiXCR was run by TCRdb on the multiplex PCR reads, yielding one entry per CDR3 protein. The data contain just under 750,000 distinct CDR3 sequences, approximately 36% of them singletons.

The sample was blood. The chain recombines TRBV10-3 with TRBJ2-7, with 7 positions matching TRBD1. This TCR came from a woman between 40 and 55 years old with Graves' hyperthyroidism. As DNA, the CDR3 is TGTGCCATCATTACCTCTCCGGGACAGACAACGAGAGAGCAGTACTTC. This gives the protein CAIITSPGQTTREQYF.